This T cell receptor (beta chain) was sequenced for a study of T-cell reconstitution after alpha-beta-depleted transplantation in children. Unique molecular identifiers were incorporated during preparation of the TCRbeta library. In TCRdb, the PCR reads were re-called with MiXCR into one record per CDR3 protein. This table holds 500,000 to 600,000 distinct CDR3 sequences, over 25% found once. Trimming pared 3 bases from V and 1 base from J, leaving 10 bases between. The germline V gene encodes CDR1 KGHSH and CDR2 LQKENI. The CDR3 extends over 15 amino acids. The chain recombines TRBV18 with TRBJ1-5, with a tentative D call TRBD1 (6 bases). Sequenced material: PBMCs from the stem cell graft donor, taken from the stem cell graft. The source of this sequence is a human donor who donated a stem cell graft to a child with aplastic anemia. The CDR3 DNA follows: TGTGCCAGCTCACCGGCGGGGGCGAGCAATCAGCCCCAGCATTTT. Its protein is CASSPAGASNQPQHF. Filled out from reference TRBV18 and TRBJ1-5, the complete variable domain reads NAGVMQNPRHLVRRRGQEARLRCSPMKGHSHVYWYRQLPEEGLKFMVYLQKENIIDESGMPKERFSAEFPKEGPSILRIQQVVRGDSAAYFCASSPAGASNQPQHFGDGTRLSIL.